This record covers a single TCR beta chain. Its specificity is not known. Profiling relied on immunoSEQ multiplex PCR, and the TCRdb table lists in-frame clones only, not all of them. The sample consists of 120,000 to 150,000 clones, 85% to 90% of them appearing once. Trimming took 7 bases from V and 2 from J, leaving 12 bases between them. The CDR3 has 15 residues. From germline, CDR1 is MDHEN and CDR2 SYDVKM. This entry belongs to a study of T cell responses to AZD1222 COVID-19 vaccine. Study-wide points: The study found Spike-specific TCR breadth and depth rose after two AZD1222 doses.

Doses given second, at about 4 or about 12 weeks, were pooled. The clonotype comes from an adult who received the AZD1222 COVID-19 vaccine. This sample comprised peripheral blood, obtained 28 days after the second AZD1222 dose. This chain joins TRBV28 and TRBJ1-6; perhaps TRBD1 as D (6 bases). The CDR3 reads CASNRAGAYNSPLHF. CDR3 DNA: TGTGCCAGCAATAGGGCAGGGGCCTATAATTCACCCCTCCACTTT.